This entry features one TCR beta chain sequence. The sample comes from a study of blood T cell repertoires in COVID-19. Across the whole study: Sites in the United States, Italy and Spain provided acute and convalescent COVID-19 samples. T cells, B-cell-depleted T cells, or PBMCs provided the cDNA or gDNA that served as material.

In the study's own analysis: Reference gene primer amplification yielded estimated nucleated cell counts. Generated by immunoSEQ multiplex PCR, the TCRdb table keeps only in-frame clones and is missing some. The V and J calls and clone size were taken over from that table, and D and trimming were inferred from the DNA. This table holds some 63,000 clones, 85% found once. The junction had 18 bases not matched to a gene; V was cut back by 2 bases and J by 7 bases. The germline V gene encodes CDR1 WSHSY and CDR2 SAAADI. The CDR3 is made up of 18 amino acids. The sequencing sample was made of peripheral blood. This clonotype was obtained from a human donor in a cohort sampled during active COVID-19. The V call is TRBV10-2, the J call TRBJ1-2; 8 positions match TRBD1. CDR3 in amino acids: CASSESQGARAIMRGYTF. CDR3 DNA sequence: TGCGCCAGCAGTGAGAGCCAGGGGGCGCGGGCTATTATGCGTGGCTACACCTTC.